This paragraph reports one TCR beta chain. Its antigen is not known. After removal of 4 bases from V and 8 bases from J, the junction contained 10 bases not matched to a gene. The length of the CDR3 is 14 residues. Germline V gene lookup returns CDR1 MGHDK and CDR2 SYGVNS. The record originates from a study of beta chain features in type 1 diabetes. Findings of the study overall: In patients and controls equally, PCR might favor templates that are shorter. The study found fewer insertions and more deletions at VDJ junctions in type 1 diabetes patients.

Every isolated RNA sample was fully reverse transcribed, so sequencing captured expressed TCRB transcripts. An average around 3.5 million reads came from naive, central memory and regulatory T cell samples. Method: immunoSEQ multiplex PCR; TCRdb's copy keeps in-frame clones and lacks some. Of about 350,000 clones in the sample, around 20% were seen once. Sequencing used naive CD4+ T cells from blood. This receptor was obtained from a woman in her late teens or twenties in good health. This rearrangement joins TRBV25-1 to TRBJ1-2; 7 bases are a match to TRBD1. The CDR3 sequence: CASSGETGDRGYTF. CDR3 DNA: TGTGCCAGCAGTGGAGAAACAGGGGATCGAGGCTACACCTTC.